The 25 T cell receptor beta chains reported below all come from one sample, sequenced in a study of CD8+CD57+ T cells in acquired aplastic anemia (dated by TCRdb to the late 2010s). Sequenced using an Illumina HiSeq 2000. Genomic DNA served as template for TCR beta VDJ combination and CDR3 sequence profiling. TCRdb reworked the public reads: Q25 trimming with fastp, MiXCR clone assembly, productive beta chains retained. Each CDR3 protein appears once, grouped with its most common genes and DNA. In all, the sample holds some 45,000 distinct CDR3 sequences, and approximately 71% of those were seen once. Of the sample, 20% to 30% falls within the top ten clones. Specimen: sorted CD4+, CD8+, or CD8+CD57+ T cells (not recorded which) from PBMCs. The receptors were sampled from a human donor in good health, serving as a control.

The J gene is TRBJ1-5, the V gene TRBV10-3; D not certain. Germline V CDR1 and CDR2: ENHRY, SYGVKD. The length of the CDR3 is 13 residues. V dropped 5 bases and J dropped 5 bases, with 10 bases sitting between them. The CDR3 DNA follows: TGTGCCATCAGTTTGAAACCAGATCAGCCCCAGCATTTT. Protein sequence: CAISLKPDQPQHF.

The J gene is TRBJ1-6, the V gene TRBV24-1, with D perhaps matching TRBD1 (6 bases). There are 15 residues in the CDR3. Germline-derived CDR1 and CDR2 are KGHDR and SFDVKD. V lost 3 bases to trimming and J lost 10 bases, with 15 bases between them. The CDR3, as DNA: TGTGCCACCAGTGATCTTCGGACAGTTGAGTCACCCCTCCACTTT. Protein: CATSDLRTVESPLHF.

The V gene is TRBV6-4, the J gene TRBJ2-3, with unresolved D. The V end was cut by 0 bases, the J end by 0 bases, with 7 bases between. CDR3 length: 15 amino acids. Germline loops: CDR1 MRHNA, CDR2 SNTAGT. The CDR3 region has the DNA TGTGCCAGCAGTGACTCCGTCGGTAGCACAGATACGCAGTATTTT. Translating gives CASSDSVGSTDTQYF.

This clonotype was observed a single time. A read error may produce the germline difference seen at one junction end. CDR3 in DNA: TGTGCCAGCAGCCTAGGACTAGCGGGGACGAGCTCCTACAGTGAGCAGTTCTTC. This sequence encodes CASSLGLAGTSSYSEQFF. The chain uses TRBV11-2 and TRBJ2-1; the match to TRBD2 covers 12 bases. Germline assignment: CDR1 SGHAT and CDR2 FQNNGV. This CDR3 region has 18 residues.

The V and J genes are TRBV10-2 and TRBJ2-1, with TRBD2 matching over 9 bases. With V trimmed by 0 bases and J by 4 bases, 1 base remained unmatched. This CDR3 is built from 15 residues. Germline V gene lookup returns CDR1 WSHSY and CDR2 SAAADI. The DNA for the CDR3 is TGCGCCAGCAGTGAGTCGCTAGCGGGATACAATGAGCAGTTCTTC. It specifies CASSESLAGYNEQFF.

The rearrangement uses TRBV6-1 and TRBJ2-7; 11 bases agree with TRBD1. This CDR3 spans 14 amino acids. Per germline, CDR1 MNHNS and CDR2 SASEGT. V dropped 4 bases and J dropped 7; count of bases not matched to a gene: 6. The CDR3 bases are TGTGCCAGCAGTGTCGGGACAGGGGGGGATGAGCAGTACTTC. Its translation is CASSVGTGGDEQYF.

The chain couples TRBV20-1 to TRBJ2-5; 9 nucleotides line up with TRBD1. From germline, CDR1 is DFQATT and CDR2 SNEGSKA (reference sequence). The CDR3 has 14 amino acids. V was pared by 5 bases and J by 5 bases, with 9 bases of the junction left unmatched. In DNA, the CDR3 is TGCAGTGCTGCTGGGGACAGGGTTGCGGAGACCCAGTACTTC. Translating it yields CSAAGDRVAETQYF.

J is TRBJ2-7 and V is TRBV5-6; 7 bases align to TRBD1. The CDR3 consists of 15 residues. The germline CDR1 and CDR2 sequences are SGHDT and YYEEEE. V lost 4 bases to trimming and J lost 0 bases; unmatched junction nucleotides: 7. The DNA of the CDR3 is TGTGCCAGCAGCCTTGGGACAGCGGTCTCCTACGAGCAGTACGTC. Encoded protein: CASSLGTAVSYEQYV.

Many counts were recorded for this clonotype. CDR3 amino acids: CASSYVGSGNQPQHF. In DNA form, the CDR3 reads TGTGCCAGCAGTTACGTGGGGTCGGGGAATCAGCCCCAGCATTTT. This chain links TRBV6-6 with TRBJ1-5; D gene unclear. The CDR3 contains 15 residues. Trimming removed 2 bases from V and 4 bases from J, with 12 bases in between. The germline V gene encodes CDR1 MNHNY and CDR2 SVGAGI (reference sequence).

There are many counts of this clonotype. The chain employs TRBV27 and TRBJ2-5; D is unresolved. The CDR3 runs to 13 residues. Trimming stripped 4 bases from V and 2 bases from J, with 8 bases between. The V gene's germline CDR1 is MNHEY and CDR2 SMNVEV (reference sequence). CDR3 sequence: CASSSRRQETQYF. The CDR3 DNA reads TGTGCCAGCAGTTCACGGCGGCAAGAGACCCAGTACTTC.

The chain couples TRBV15 to TRBJ1-6; D is uncertain. The ends were cut back, 0 bases at V and 8 bases at J, with 8 bases in the middle. CDR1 is LNHNV, CDR2 YYDKDF, per germline (reference sequence). The CDR3 is 14 residues long. The CDR3 DNA sequence: TGTGCCACCAGCAGAGATGGTCGGGATTCACCCCTCCACTTT. It yields the protein CATSRDGRDSPLHF. Variable domain in full (rest from reference TRBV15 and TRBJ1-6): DAMVIQNPRYQVTQFGKPVTLSCSQTLNHNVMYWYQQKSSQAPKLLFHYYDKDFNNEADTPDNFQSRRPNTSFCFLDIRSPGLGDTAMYLCATSRDGRDSPLHFGNGTRLTVT.

The J gene is TRBJ1-3, the V gene TRBV9; 10 nucleotides agree with TRBD1. The J segment lost 1 base and the V segment lost 4 bases, leaving 5 bases of the junction unmatched. This CDR3 has 16 residues. Per germline, CDR1 SGDLS and CDR2 YYNGEE. The CDR3 DNA is TGTGCCAGCAGCCGTCCGGGACAGGGGTCTGGAAACACCATATATTTT. Residues: CASSRPGQGSGNTIYF. Drawing the rest from reference TRBV9 and TRBJ1-3, the complete variable domain is DSGVTQTPKHLITATGQRVTLRCSPRSGDLSVYWYQQSLDQGLQFLIQYYNGEERAKGNILERFSAQQFPDLHSELNLSSLELGDSALYFCASSRPGQGSGNTIYFGEGSWLTVV.

Details on this clonotype: It is likely a read error, because the conserved phenylalanine at the end of the CDR3 is missing. The J gene is TRBJ1-6, the V gene TRBV4-2, with a possible D match to TRBD1 (5 bases). The CDR3 is 12 residues long. Germline CDR1 and CDR2: LGHNA and YNFKEQ. Trimming pared 3 bases from V and 13 bases from J, leaving 10 bases between. The CDR3: CASSHPGLPLHS. In DNA form, the CDR3 reads TGTGCCAGCAGCCACCCGGGACTCCCCCTCCACTCT.

Here the CDR3 DNA reads TGCAGCGTCCTCGTTAGGACAGGGAACTACGAGCAGTACTTC. This gives the protein CSVLVRTGNYEQYF. The chain couples TRBV29-1 to TRBJ2-7; TRBD1 aligns across 8 bases. Per germline, CDR1 SQVTM and CDR2 ANQGSEA. There are 14 residues in the CDR3. The V gene end was trimmed by 6 bases and the J gene end by 3 bases; junction bases not matched to a gene: 10.

This rearrangement joins TRBV25-1 to TRBJ2-7; the match to TRBD1 covers 8 bases. The CDR3 runs to 14 residues. Germline-derived CDR1 and CDR2 are MGHDK and SYGVNS. The trim removed 6 bases at V and 5 bases at J, leaving 9 bases unmatched. Here the CDR3 DNA reads TGTGCCAGCAGCTTAGTACCAGGGGGCGACGAGCAGTACTTC. Translated, it gives CASSLVPGGDEQYF.

This clonotype was counted many times. This CDR3 is CASSLTGTANTEAFF. CDR3 bases: TGTGCCAGCAGCCTTACGGGGACAGCGAACACTGAAGCTTTCTTT. The chain recombines TRBV6-2 or TRBV6-3 with TRBJ1-1; TRBD1 matches 7 bases. The junction had 8 bases not matched to a gene; V was cut back by 6 bases and J by 1 base. Germline lookup yields CDR1 MNHEY and CDR2 SVGEGT. The CDR3 covers 15 residues.

This clonotype was observed a single time. V is TRBV25-1 and J is TRBJ2-7; the D is unclear. V dropped 5 bases and J dropped 6 bases, with 20 bases sitting between them. The CDR3 totals 15 residues. CDR1 and CDR2 (germline): MGHDK, SYGVNS. The CDR3 sequence is CASSLEAEGMGEQYF. The CDR3 DNA follows: TGTGCCAGCAGTTTAGAGGCGGAAGGCATGGGCGAGCAGTACTTC.

This clonotype was observed at least ten times. The rearrangement uses TRBV7-9 and TRBJ2-3; 9 bases align to TRBD1. CDR3 length: 15 residues. The germline V gene has CDR1 SEHNR and CDR2 FQNEAQ (reference sequence). J gave up 1 base and V 3 bases, and 2 bases lay outside the gene matches. The CDR3 DNA sequence: TGTGCCAGCAGCTTCCGGACAGGGGGCACAGATACGCAGTATTTT. This codes for CASSFRTGGTDTQYF. Drawing the rest from reference TRBV7-9 and TRBJ2-3, the complete variable domain is DTGVSQNPRHKITKRGQNVTFRCDPISEHNRLYWYRQTLGQGPEFLTYFQNEAQLEKSRLLSDRFSAERPKGSFSTLEIQRTEQGDSAMYLCASSFRTGGTDTQYFGPGTRLTVL.

This sequence joins TRBV9 and TRBJ2-7; 9 positions match TRBD1. In germline, CDR1 is SGDLS, CDR2 YYNGEE. The CDR3 has 14 amino acids. After removal of 3 bases from V and 3 bases from J, the junction contained 4 bases not matched to a gene. For the CDR3, the DNA is TGTGCCAGCAGCGCCGGGACAGGGCACTACGAGCAGTACTTC. It encodes CASSAGTGHYEQYF.

For this clonotype: Given the absence of the conserved phenylalanine or tryptophan at the CDR3 end, a read error is likely. The rearrangement joins TRBV30 to TRBJ2-7; D is unresolved. The CDR3 length is 13 residues. CDR1 is GTSNPN and CDR2 is SVGIG in the germline V gene (reference sequence). CDR3: CARSYGPPYEQYL. The CDR3 coding sequence is TGTGCCCGGAGTTACGGACCCCCCTACGAGCAGTACCTC.

This clonotype was observed once. The V and J genes are TRBV29-1 and TRBJ2-5; D is ambiguous. Germline V gene sequence: CDR1 SQVTM, CDR2 ANQGSEA. V was cut by 5 bases and J by 1 base, with 14 bases left in between. This CDR3 is built from 14 residues. CDR3 DNA sequence: TGCAGCGTTCAGCAGATGACTCTCCAAGAGACCCAGTACTTC. Protein: CSVQQMTLQETQYF.

The chain links TRBV5-1 to TRBJ1-1, with 9 positions matching TRBD1. The CDR3 runs to 14 residues. Germline CDR1 SGHRS, CDR2 YFSETQ. The V segment lost 1 base and the J segment 9 bases; nucleotides outside the gene matches: 7. The CDR3 loop reads CASSLRTGDAQAFF. DNA of the CDR3: TGCGCCAGCAGCTTGCGGACAGGGGACGCTCAAGCTTTCTTT.

The chain has TRBV7-2 and TRBJ2-5; 12 bases are a match to TRBD2. CDR1 is SGHTA, CDR2 FQGNSA, per germline. V gave up 3 bases and J gave up 4 bases; unmatched junction bases: 0. This CDR3 is 14 amino acids long. Here the CDR3 DNA reads TGTGCCAGCAGCTTGGGACTAGCGGGAGAGACCCAGTACTTC. Amino acid sequence: CASSLGLAGETQYF.

J is TRBJ2-5 and V is TRBV20-1; D unresolved. Trimming removed 3 bases at V and 4 bases at J, with 9 bases between. CDR3 length: 12 amino acids. Looked up from germline, CDR1 is DFQATT and CDR2 is SNEGSKA (reference sequence). CDR3 bases: TGCAGTGCTAGGGGCTGGGGAGAGACCCAGTACTTC. It translates to CSARGWGETQYF.

The chain has TRBV9 and TRBJ2-7; TRBD2 matches at 7 bases. Germline assignment: CDR1 SGDLS and CDR2 YYNGEE. With V trimmed by 0 bases and J by 5 bases, 5 bases remained unmatched. The CDR3 has 14 residues. This CDR3 reads CASSVAGGGNEQYF. The CDR3 DNA is TGTGCCAGCAGCGTAGCGGGGGGAGGGAACGAGCAGTACTTC.